What follows is one T cell receptor (beta chain) and its context. Its antigen is unknown. Nominally healthy donors were sampled, though unrecorded immune exposures were likely. CDR1 MNHNY and CDR2 SVGAGI come from the germline V gene (reference sequence). CDR3 size: 14 residues. V lost 2 bases to trimming and J lost 13 bases; unmatched junction nucleotides: 12. This record belongs to a study of cytomegalovirus exposure and HLA in healthy donors. Study-wide findings and caveats: TCR beta V- and J-gene trimming, according to a later analysis, was linked to a missense DCLRE1C variant.

Primers for the PCR totalled 60 Vbeta and 13 Jbeta. The assay was immunoSEQ multiplex PCR, and TCRdb's table has in-frame clones only and misses some. The data hold around 140,000 clones, with roughly 60% observed a single time. Material for sequencing was PBMCs. The source is a woman between 40 and 50 years old in good health and CMV-seronegative. The J gene is TRBJ2-5, the V gene TRBV6-6; 8 nucleotides line up with TRBD1. CDR3 residues: CASSYPGQANEGYF. The CDR3 DNA is TGTGCCAGCAGTTACCCGGGACAGGCCAACGAGGGGTACTTC.